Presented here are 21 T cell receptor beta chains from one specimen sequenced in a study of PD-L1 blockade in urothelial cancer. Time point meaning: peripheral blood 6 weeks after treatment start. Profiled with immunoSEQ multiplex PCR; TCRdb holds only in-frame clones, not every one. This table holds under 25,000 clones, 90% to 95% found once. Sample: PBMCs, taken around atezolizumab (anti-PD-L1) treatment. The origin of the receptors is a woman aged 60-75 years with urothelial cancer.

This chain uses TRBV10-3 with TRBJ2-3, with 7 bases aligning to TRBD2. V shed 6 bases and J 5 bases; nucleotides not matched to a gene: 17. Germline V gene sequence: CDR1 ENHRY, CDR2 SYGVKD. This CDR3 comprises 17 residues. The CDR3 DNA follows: TGTGCCATCAGGGCCGCTAGCGGTACCCAGTCTCAAGATACGCAGTATTTT. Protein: CAIRAASGTQSQDTQYF.

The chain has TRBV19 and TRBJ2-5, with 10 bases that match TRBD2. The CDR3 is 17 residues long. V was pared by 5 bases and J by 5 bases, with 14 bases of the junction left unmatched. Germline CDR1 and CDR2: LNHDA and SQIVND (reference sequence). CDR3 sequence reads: CASSPVTSGAVGETQYF. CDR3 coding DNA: TGTGCCAGTAGTCCCGTAACTAGCGGGGCGGTCGGGGAGACCCAGTACTTC.

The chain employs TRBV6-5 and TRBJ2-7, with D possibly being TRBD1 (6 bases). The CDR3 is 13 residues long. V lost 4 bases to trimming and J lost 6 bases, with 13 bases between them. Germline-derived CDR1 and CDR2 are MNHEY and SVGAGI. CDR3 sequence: CASSLGGVSEQYF. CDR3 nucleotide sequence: TGTGCCAGCAGTTTAGGGGGAGTGAGCGAGCAGTACTTC.

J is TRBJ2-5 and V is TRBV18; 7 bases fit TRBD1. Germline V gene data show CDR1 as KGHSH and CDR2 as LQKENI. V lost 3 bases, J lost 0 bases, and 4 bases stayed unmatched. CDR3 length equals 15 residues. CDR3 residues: CASSPATGYQETQYF. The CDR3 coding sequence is TGTGCCAGCTCACCCGCGACAGGGTACCAAGAGACCCAGTACTTC.

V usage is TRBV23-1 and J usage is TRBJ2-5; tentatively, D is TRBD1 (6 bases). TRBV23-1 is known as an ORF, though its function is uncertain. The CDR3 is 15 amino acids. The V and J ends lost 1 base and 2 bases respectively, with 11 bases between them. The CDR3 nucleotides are TGCGCCAGCAGTCAATTCGGGACATCACAAGAGACCCAGTACTTC. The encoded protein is CASSQFGTSQETQYF.

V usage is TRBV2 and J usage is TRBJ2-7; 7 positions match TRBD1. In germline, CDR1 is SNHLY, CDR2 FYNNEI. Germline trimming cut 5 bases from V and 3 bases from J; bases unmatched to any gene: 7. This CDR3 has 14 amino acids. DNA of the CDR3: TGTGCCAGCAGTCGCGGCCGGGACAGCTACGAGCAGTACTTC. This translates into CASSRGRDSYEQYF.

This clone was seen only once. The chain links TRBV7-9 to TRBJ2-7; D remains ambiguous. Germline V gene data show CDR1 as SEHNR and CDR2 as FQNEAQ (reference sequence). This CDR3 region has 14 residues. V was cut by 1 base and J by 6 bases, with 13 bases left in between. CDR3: CASSLELAPREQYF. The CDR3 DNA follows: TGTGCCAGCAGCTTAGAACTCGCACCACGCGAGCAGTACTTC. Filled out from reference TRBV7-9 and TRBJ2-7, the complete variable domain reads DTGVSQNPRHKITKRGQNVTFRCDPISEHNRLYWYRQTLGQGPEFLTYFQNEAQLEKSRLLSDRFSAERPKGSFSTLEIQRTEQGDSAMYLCASSLELAPREQYFGPGTRLTVT.

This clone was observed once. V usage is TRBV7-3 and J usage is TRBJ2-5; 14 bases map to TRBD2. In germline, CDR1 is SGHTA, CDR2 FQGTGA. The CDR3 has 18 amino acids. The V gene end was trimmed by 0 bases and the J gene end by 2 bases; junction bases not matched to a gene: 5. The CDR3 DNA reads TGTGCCAGCAGCTTAACCGGGGGGACTAGCGGGGGACAAGAGACCCAGTACTTC. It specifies CASSLTGGTSGGQETQYF.

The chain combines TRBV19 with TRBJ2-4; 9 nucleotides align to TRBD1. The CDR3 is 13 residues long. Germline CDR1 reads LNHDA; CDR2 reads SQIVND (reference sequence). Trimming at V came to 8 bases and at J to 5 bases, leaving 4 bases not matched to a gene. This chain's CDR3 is CASLNRGQNIQYF. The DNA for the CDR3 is TGTGCCAGTCTAAACAGGGGGCAAAACATTCAGTACTTC.

The CDR3 region is CASSPRLAGDTQYF. In DNA, the CDR3 is TGTGCCAGCAGCCCGAGGCTAGCGGGGGATACGCAGTATTTT. V usage is TRBV7-7 and J usage is TRBJ2-3; 9 nucleotides match TRBD2. In germline, CDR1 is SSHAT, CDR2 FNYEAQ (reference sequence). The V and J ends lost 5 bases and 6 bases, in that order; junction bases with no gene match: 6. This CDR3 contains 14 residues.

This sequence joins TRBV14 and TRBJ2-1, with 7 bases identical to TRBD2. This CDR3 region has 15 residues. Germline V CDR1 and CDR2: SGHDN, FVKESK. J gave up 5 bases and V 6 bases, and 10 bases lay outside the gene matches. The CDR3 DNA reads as TGTGCCAGCAGTGAAGTGGGAGGGTTACACAATGAGCAGTTCTTC. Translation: CASSEVGGLHNEQFF.

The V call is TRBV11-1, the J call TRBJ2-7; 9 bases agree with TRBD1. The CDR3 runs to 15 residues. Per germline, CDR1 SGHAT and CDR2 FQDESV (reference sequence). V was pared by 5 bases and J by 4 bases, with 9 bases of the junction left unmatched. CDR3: CASSRGTGKFYEQYF. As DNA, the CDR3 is TGTGCCAGCAGCCGTGGGACAGGGAAATTTTACGAGCAGTACTTC.

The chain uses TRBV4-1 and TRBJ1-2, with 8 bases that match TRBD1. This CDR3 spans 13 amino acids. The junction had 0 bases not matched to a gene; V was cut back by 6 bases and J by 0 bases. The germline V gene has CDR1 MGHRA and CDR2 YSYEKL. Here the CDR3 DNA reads TGCGCCAGCAGGGGACAGGCTAACTATGGCTACACCTTC. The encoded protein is CASRGQANYGYTF.

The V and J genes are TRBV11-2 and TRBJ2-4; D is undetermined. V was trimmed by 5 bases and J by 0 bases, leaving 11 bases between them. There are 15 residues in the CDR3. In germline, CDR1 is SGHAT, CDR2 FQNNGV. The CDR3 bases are TGTGCCAGCAGCCTTAACTCCCTAGCCAAAAACATTCAGTACTTC. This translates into CASSLNSLAKNIQYF.

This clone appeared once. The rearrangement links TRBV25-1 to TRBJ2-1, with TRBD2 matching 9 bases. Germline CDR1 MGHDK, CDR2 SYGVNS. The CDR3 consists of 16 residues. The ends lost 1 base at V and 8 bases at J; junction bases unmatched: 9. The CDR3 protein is CASSELFGSGSHEQFF. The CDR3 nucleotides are TGTGCCAGCAGTGAATTATTTGGTAGCGGGAGCCATGAGCAGTTCTTC.

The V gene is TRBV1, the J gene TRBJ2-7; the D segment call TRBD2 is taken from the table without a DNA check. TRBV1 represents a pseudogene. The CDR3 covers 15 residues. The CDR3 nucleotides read TGCACCAGCAGCCAAGTCCGGGAGGGAAACTACGAGCAGTACTTC. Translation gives CTSSQVREGNYEQYF.

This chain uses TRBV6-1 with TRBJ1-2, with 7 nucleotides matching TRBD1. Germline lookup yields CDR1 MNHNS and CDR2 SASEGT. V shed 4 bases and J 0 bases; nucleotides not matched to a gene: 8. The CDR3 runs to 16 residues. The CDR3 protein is CASSGDSGGANYGYTF. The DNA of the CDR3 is TGTGCCAGCAGTGGGGACAGCGGCGGGGCTAACTATGGCTACACCTTC.

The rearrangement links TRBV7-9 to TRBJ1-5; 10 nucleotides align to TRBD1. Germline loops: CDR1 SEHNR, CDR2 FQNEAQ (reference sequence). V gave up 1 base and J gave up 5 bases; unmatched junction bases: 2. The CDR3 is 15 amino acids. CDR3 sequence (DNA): TGTGCCAGCAGCTTAGGGGACAGGGGTGATCAGCCCCAGCATTTT. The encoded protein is CASSLGDRGDQPQHF.

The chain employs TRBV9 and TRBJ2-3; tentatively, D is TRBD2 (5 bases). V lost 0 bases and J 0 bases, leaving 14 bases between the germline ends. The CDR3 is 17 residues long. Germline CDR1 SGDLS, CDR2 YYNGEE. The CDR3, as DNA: TGTGCCAGCAGCGTAGAGGGAGCGGACCATAGCACAGATACGCAGTATTTT. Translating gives CASSVEGADHSTDTQYF.

The CDR3 DNA reads TGCGCCAGCAGCCAACCCGTCCAGGGGAATGAAAAACTGTTTTTT. This sequence encodes CASSQPVQGNEKLFF. The V call is TRBV4-1, the J call TRBJ1-4; maybe TRBD1 (6 bases). The V gene's germline CDR1 is MGHRA and CDR2 YSYEKL. The CDR3 has 15 amino acids. V shed 2 bases and J shed 5 bases, with 12 bases lying between them.

The CDR3 bases are TGCAGCGTTGGTTTCAGGGGGAGCAATCAGCCCCAGCATTTT. It translates to CSVGFRGSNQPQHF. This chain links TRBV29-1 with TRBJ1-5; 7 bases line up with TRBD1. CDR1 and CDR2 from the germline V gene are SQVTM and ANQGSEA. The CDR3 spans 14 residues. V gave up 4 bases and J gave up 1 base; unmatched junction bases: 4. Filled out from reference TRBV29-1 and TRBJ1-5, the complete variable domain reads SAVISQKPSRDICQRGTSLTIQCQVDSQVTMMFWYRQQPGQSLTLIATANQGSEATYESGFVIDKFPISRPNLTFSTLTVSNMSPEDSSIYLCSVGFRGSNQPQHFGDGTRLSIL.